This T cell receptor (beta chain) came from a study of shared clonotypes between healthy human individuals (dated by TCRdb to 2018 to 2021). A note on the overall study: A few men and a couple of women, aged 18 to 49 years, made up the cohort. Between about 0.8 and 9 billion PBMCs per donor were obtained by leukapheresis. Libraries were prepared and TCR repertoires were sequenced by different laboratories using diverse techniques, in order to increase sequencing depth and limit assay-specific biases. For each donor, CD4 naive and CD4 memory were each given three plates, CD8 naive was given two plates, and CD8 memory was given one plate. The study deeply sequenced blood TCR repertoires of about five healthy adults to estimate repertoire size and the extent of clonotype sharing between individuals.

On this clone itself: What this receptor recognizes is not known. No base qualities exist here, and no much larger clone lies one base off it.

Using the deep immunoSEQ assay, multiplex PCR amplified TCR CDR3 regions from genomic DNA. For each cell subset, the extracted genomic DNA was distributed evenly across all wells of several immunoSEQ 96-well plates, and each plate served as one replicate. For sorted subsets, about 200 ng genomic DNA, equal to some 30,000 T cell genomes, was loaded into each replicate PCR. The purified libraries were quantified using a Qubit 3.0 fluorometer, sized with a Bioanalyzer 2100, and then quantified again using the KAPA Library Quantification kit. A separate single-read 150-cycle Illumina NextSeq 550 flow cell was used to sequence each immunoSEQ 96-well plate. The original methods were these. The immunoSEQ output contained only junctional sequences without quality scores, so filtering could not match that applied to full-length reads. To assign V/J genes and CDR3, sequences were annotated using PyIR, a Python wrapper for IgBLAST v1.9, with IMGT germline references. Reads with weak V/J assignments (E-value above 1e-6), missing CDR3, stop codons, out-of-frame junctions, or ambiguous translated residues were removed. V3J clonotypes were defined as sequences sharing the same inferred V gene, J gene, and CDR3 amino acid sequence. Percentage overlap between repertoires was computed as shared unique clonotypes divided by the size of the smaller repertoire. Three approaches were used to assess repertoire richness: RTK rarefaction, the Chao1 estimator, and Recon v2.1 estimates of unobserved clonotypes. Generation probabilities were computed with OLGA for all TCRbeta clonotypes obtained by the gDNA method from a handful of donors. Entries here come from immuneACCESS through TCRdb and include only in-frame sequences with V and J called. Some clones fail to appear in such tables; in the studies checked, an unresolved V gene covers under half of the shortfall, and the cause of the remainder is unknown. D and trimming were read from the DNA, whereas the V and J calls and clone size are those reported in that table. For this sample the table gives about 2.3 million clones, of which 85% to 95% were detected only once. Together, the top ten hold approximately 0.4% of the sample.

Healthy HIV-negative adults with no recently reported acute infections or vaccinations were included as donors. All donors were Caucasian adults living in Nashville, Tennessee, USA. CD4+ T cells were enriched by magnetic negative selection; naive cells were then positively selected on CD45RA, and the negative fraction formed the memory subset. Blood was collected by leukapheresis, and PBMCs were isolated by Ficoll-Histopaque density gradient centrifugation and then cryopreserved in liquid nitrogen vapor phase. Analytical flow cytometry was used to check the purity and quantity of each magnetically sorted T cell population. Each sorted fraction had its genomic DNA isolated and then quantified by UV absorbance on a Nanodrop 2000c. Results and caveats for the whole study, not just this receptor: Based on pairwise subsampling, the degree of clonotype sharing among donors was expected to be affected by sequencing depth. Higher generation probabilities were observed for clonotypes shared by all four sorted-subset donors than for non-shared clonotypes. Because the study included only a small number of donors, the genetic and exposure-history diversity represented was limited. Naive subsets generally had larger estimated clonotype richness than memory subsets did. Sampling was limited to blood, and TCR repertoires in tissue likely differ from TCR repertoires in blood. Even with the large sequencing depth, rarefaction of the sorted-subset datasets indicated that sequencing was incomplete. Sharing across a handful of donors was observed for approximately 5% of naive CD4, 3% to 4% of naive CD8, about 2.5% of memory CD4, and over 0.3% of memory CD8 clonotypes.

The CDR3 starts with the cysteine, ends with the phenylalanine, and has 14 residues. The only DNA kept is the CDR3, 42 bases in frame from the first base. The V and J ends are trimmed by 4 bases and 8 bases, leaving 15 bases between them. Taken from the germline V gene (reference sequence), the CDR1 and CDR2 loops are SEHNR and FQNEAQ. Recombination connected TRBV7-9 to TRBJ2-1; no D gene call is confident. Sample: naive CD4+ T cells from PBMCs. The sample's cell subset or site label, decoded: CD45RA+ positively selected. The clonotype was recovered from a man aged 18 to 29 in good health. Some clones in this sample may be carry-over from other donors' samples. The DNA sequence reads TGTGCCAGCAGCTCCCGTGCACTTATCGATGAGCAGTTCTTC. This codes for CASSSRALIDEQFF.